This TCR beta chain was sequenced during a study of T cells in Graves' hyperthyroidism and ophthalmopathy. Researchers took RNA transcripts and amplified the TCR beta CDR3 regions from them. The TCR CDR3 first-round RT-PCR relied on the HTBI primer set. MiXCR, applied by TCRdb to the multiplex PCR reads, yields one record per CDR3 protein. The table has 490,000 or so distinct CDR3 sequences, 40% to 50% seen once. With V trimmed by 5 bases and J by 2 bases, 7 bases remained unmatched. CDR3 length: 16 amino acids. The germline CDR1 and CDR2 sequences are SEHNR and FQNEAQ (reference sequence). The sequenced material came from peripheral blood or thyroid tissue (not recorded which). The sequence was collected from an adult woman with Graves' disease, either hyperthyroidism or ophthalmopathy (not recorded which). The J gene is TRBJ1-2, the V gene TRBV7-9, with 11 bases fitting TRBD1. The CDR3 nucleotides read TGTGCCAGCAGCCCGGACAGGGGGCGACGAAACTATGGCTACACCTTC. This translates into CASSPDRGRRNYGYTF.